A single sample gave rise to the 5 T cell receptor beta chains below, sequenced in a study of blood T cells in healthy people across ages. Primed by a sample-barcoded 5' primer and a J-beta primer mix, a second PCR proceeded for 7 to 11 cycles. Each CDR3 protein gets one entry after TCRdb re-called the 5' RACE reads with MiXCR. The table lists roughly 2 million distinct CDR3 sequences, about 50% of them singletons, with about 2.1% in the top ten. The material sequenced was blood. All receptors derive from a middle-aged woman in good health.

The chain employs TRBV2 and TRBJ2-7; no clear D. In germline, CDR1 is SNHLY, CDR2 FYNNEI. Trimming left V 6 bases short and J 5 bases short, with 14 bases between. The CDR3 has 13 amino acids. The CDR3 nucleotides are TGTGCCAGCAGCGCCCCAGTTGTCGACGAGCAGTACTTC. Amino acids: CASSAPVVDEQYF.

This clonotype was found a few times. V usage is TRBV4-2 and J usage is TRBJ2-7; tentatively, D is TRBD2 (6 bases). Trimming took 1 base from V and 2 from J, leaving 15 bases between them. Germline V gene lookup returns CDR1 LGHNA and CDR2 YNFKEQ. This CDR3 contains 16 residues. CDR3: CASSQVGLTGAYEQYF. The DNA of the CDR3 is TGTGCCAGCAGCCAAGTAGGTCTTACGGGGGCCTACGAGCAGTACTTC.

The chain is built from TRBV11-1 and TRBJ2-7; no reliable D call. Germline CDR1 SGHAT, CDR2 FQDESV (reference sequence). The CDR3 contains 14 residues. Trimming took 1 base from V and 7 from J, leaving 14 bases between them. The CDR3 DNA reads as TGTGCCAGCAGCTTAGGTCTGCCTAGGAATGAGCAGTACTTC. Amino acid sequence: CASSLGLPRNEQYF.

This clonotype appeared a few times. The rearrangement joins TRBV7-9 to TRBJ2-5; 7 bases are shared with TRBD1. V was clipped by 5 bases and J by 1 base; unmatched bases: 10. CDR1 is SEHNR and CDR2 is FQNEAQ in the germline V gene (reference sequence). This CDR3 comprises 16 residues. The DNA for the CDR3 is TGTGCCAGCAGCCCACGGACAGGATCCTTCCAAGAGACCCAGTACTTC. Translation: CASSPRTGSFQETQYF.

The chain combines TRBV27 with TRBJ2-1; D perhaps matches TRBD1 (6 bases). The ends were cut back, 7 bases at V and 8 bases at J, with 12 bases in the middle. The CDR3 has 12 amino acids. Germline lookup yields CDR1 MNHEY and CDR2 SMNVEV (reference sequence). The CDR3 sequence is CASKGVSDEQFF. CDR3 DNA sequence: TGTGCCAGCAAGGGGGTTTCAGATGAGCAGTTCTTC.